Following are 9 T cell receptor beta chains from one sample sequenced in a study of spatial heterogeneity in lung cancer. TCRdb redid the calling of the 5' RACE reads with MiXCR, one entry per CDR3 protein. Of roughly 54,000 distinct CDR3 sequences detected, 7.6% appear once; the ten largest clones hold approximately 13%. Sample time point: sample taken at primary tumor resection. Material for sequencing was whole RNA from tumor, nontumor lung or frozen PBMC, left unsorted. The sequences come from PBMCs, collected at surgery. The receptor set was obtained from a female donor with early-stage non-small cell lung cancer.

This clonotype has just a few counts. The V call is TRBV19, the J call TRBJ2-7, with D possibly being TRBD1 (6 bases). The length of the CDR3 is 14 residues. The germline gives CDR1 LNHDA, CDR2 SQIVND (reference sequence). Trimming removed 3 bases at V and 5 bases at J, with 14 bases between. In DNA form, the CDR3 reads TGTGCCAGTAGTATCAACCGGGACAACAACGAGCAGTACTTC. Amino acids: CASSINRDNNEQYF.

This clonotype has a count of ten or more. This chain connects TRBV27 to TRBJ2-1; D unresolved. V was pared by 6 bases and J by 6 bases, with 6 bases between. The CDR3 runs 11 residues. Germline V CDR1 and CDR2: MNHEY, SMNVEV (reference sequence). Here the CDR3 reads CASSLGNEQFF. The DNA of the CDR3 is TGTGCCAGCAGCCTAGGCAATGAGCAGTTCTTC.

The chain employs TRBV28 and TRBJ2-4; D remains ambiguous. Deletions cut 6 bases from V and 12 bases from J, with 15 bases between. This CDR3 is 12 amino acids long. From germline, CDR1 is MDHEN and CDR2 SYDVKM. CDR3 sequence reads: CASSPPNRAQYF. The CDR3 nucleotides read TGTGCCAGCAGCCCCCCAAACAGAGCTCAGTACTTC.

This clonotype was counted at least ten times. CDR3 loop: CASSPRTSGRAVEQFF. The CDR3 DNA reads as TGCGCCAGCAGCCCCCGGACTAGCGGGAGGGCGGTGGAGCAGTTCTTC. This rearrangement joins TRBV5-1 to TRBJ2-1; 15 nucleotides align to TRBD2. Germline V gene data show CDR1 as SGHRS and CDR2 as YFSETQ. The CDR3 consists of 16 residues. Trimming at V came to 4 bases and at J to 10 bases, leaving 9 bases not matched to a gene.

The chain couples TRBV7-2 to TRBJ1-3; possible D gene TRBD1, 5 bases. Trimming removed 5 bases from V and 0 bases from J, with 17 bases in between. In germline, CDR1 is SGHTA, CDR2 FQGNSA. CDR3 size: 17 residues. The CDR3 is CASSQPGLRYSGNTIYF. The DNA for the CDR3 is TGTGCCAGCAGCCAACCGGGGCTCCGTTACTCTGGAAACACCATATATTTT.

The table lists this clonotype with many counts. The chain links TRBV5-1 to TRBJ2-5, with D perhaps matching TRBD1 (5 bases). Germline V gene lookup returns CDR1 SGHRS and CDR2 YFSETQ. CDR3 length: 15 amino acids. Deletions cut 6 bases from V and 1 base from J, with 16 bases between. This CDR3 reads CASTPGSGAQETQYF. In DNA, the CDR3 is TGCGCCAGCACTCCCGGAAGTGGGGCCCAAGAGACCCAGTACTTC.

This clonotype was counted many times. This chain links TRBV4-3 with TRBJ1-6; D ambiguous. Germline values: CDR1 LGHNA, CDR2 YSLEER. V was trimmed by 0 bases and J by 3 bases, leaving 6 bases between them. This CDR3 is 15 amino acids long. The CDR3 loop is CASSQDRDYNSPLHF. The CDR3 bases are TGCGCCAGCAGCCAAGACAGAGACTATAATTCACCCCTCCACTTT.

At least ten counts were recorded for this clonotype. V gene TRBV24-1 combines with J gene TRBJ2-2; TRBD2 agrees at 7 bases. The J segment lost 3 bases and the V segment lost 2 bases, leaving 5 bases of the junction unmatched. The CDR3 is made up of 16 amino acids. The germline V gene has CDR1 KGHDR and CDR2 SFDVKD. The CDR3 region has the DNA TGTGCCACCAGTGATTCAAGGCTAGCGGACACCGGGGAGCTGTTTTTT. Protein sequence: CATSDSRLADTGELFF.

This clonotype has a count of ten or more. The V and J genes are TRBV19 and TRBJ2-7; D is possibly TRBD1 (5 bases). V gave up 1 base and J gave up 0 bases, with 7 bases separating them. This CDR3 has 14 residues. Germline CDR1 is LNHDA and CDR2 is SQIVND (reference sequence). The CDR3 nucleotides read TGTGCCAGTAGTATAGGACAGAGCTCCTACGAGCAGTACTTC. This encodes CASSIGQSSYEQYF.